This T cell receptor beta chain was profiled in a study of T cell clones after liver transplantation. Study at large: Three of the eight recipients were HCV-positive; the rest had non-autoimmune, non-viral transplant indications. General observations from the study: Compared with third party-reactive sequences, donor-reactive ones declined more, independent of withdrawal success. Low donor cell numbers restricted donor-reactive repertoire measurement in a couple of subjects.

As to this clone: Its antigen is unknown.

Germline CDR1 is SGHAT and CDR2 is FQNNGV. There are 13 residues in the CDR3. Trimming at V came to 5 bases and at J to 1 base, leaving 0 bases not matched to a gene. This table comes from immunoSEQ multiplex PCR, and its TCRdb copy is limited to in-frame clones, with some not included. This table has roughly 73,000 clones, 80% appearing once. The clonotype comes from a human donor who received a liver transplant. This chain joins TRBV11-2 and TRBJ1-1, with TRBD1 identical over 8 bases. Sequencing used CD4+ T cells from blood, obtained before liver transplant. CDR3 DNA sequence: TGTGCCAGCAGCGACAGGGGGAACACTGAAGCTTTCTTT. It yields the protein CASSDRGNTEAFF. Combining the CDR3 with reference TRBV11-2 and TRBJ1-1 gives the whole variable domain EAGVAQSPRYKIIEKRQSVAFWCNPISGHATLYWYQQILGQGPKLLIQFQNNGVVDDSQLPKDRFSAERLKGVDSTLKIQPAKLEDSAVYLCASSDRGNTEAFFGQGTRLTVV.